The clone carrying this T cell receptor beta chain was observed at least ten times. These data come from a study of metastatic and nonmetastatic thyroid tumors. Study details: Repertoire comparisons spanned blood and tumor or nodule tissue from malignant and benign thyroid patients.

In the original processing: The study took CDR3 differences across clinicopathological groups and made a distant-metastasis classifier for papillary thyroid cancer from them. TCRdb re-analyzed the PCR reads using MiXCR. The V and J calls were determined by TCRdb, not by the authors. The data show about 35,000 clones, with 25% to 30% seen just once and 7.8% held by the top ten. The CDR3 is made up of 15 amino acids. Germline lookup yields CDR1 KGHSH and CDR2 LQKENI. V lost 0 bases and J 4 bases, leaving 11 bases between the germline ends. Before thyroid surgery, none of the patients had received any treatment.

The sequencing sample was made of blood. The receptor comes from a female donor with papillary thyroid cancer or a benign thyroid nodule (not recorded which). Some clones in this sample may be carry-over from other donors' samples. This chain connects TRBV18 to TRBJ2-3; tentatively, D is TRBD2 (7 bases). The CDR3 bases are TGTGCCAGCTCACCACCGGGGGGGCCGGCAGATACGCAGTATTTT. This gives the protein CASSPPGGPADTQYF. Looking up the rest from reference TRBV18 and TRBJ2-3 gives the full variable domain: NAGVMQNPRHLVRRRGQEARLRCSPMKGHSHVYWYRQLPEEGLKFMVYLQKENIIDESGMPKERFSAEFPKEGPSILRIQQVVRGDSAAYFCASSPPGGPADTQYFGPGTRLTVL.